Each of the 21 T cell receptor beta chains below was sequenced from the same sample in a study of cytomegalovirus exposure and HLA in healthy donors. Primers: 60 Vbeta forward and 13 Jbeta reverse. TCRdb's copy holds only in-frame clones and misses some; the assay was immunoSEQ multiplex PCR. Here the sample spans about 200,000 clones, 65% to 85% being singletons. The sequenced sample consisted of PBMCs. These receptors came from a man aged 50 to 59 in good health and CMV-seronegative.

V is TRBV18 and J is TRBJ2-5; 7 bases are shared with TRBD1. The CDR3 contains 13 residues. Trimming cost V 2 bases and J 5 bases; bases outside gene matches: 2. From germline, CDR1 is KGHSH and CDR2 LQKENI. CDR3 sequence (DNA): TGTGCCAGCTCACCAACAGGGGTTGAGACCCAGTACTTC. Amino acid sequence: CASSPTGVETQYF.

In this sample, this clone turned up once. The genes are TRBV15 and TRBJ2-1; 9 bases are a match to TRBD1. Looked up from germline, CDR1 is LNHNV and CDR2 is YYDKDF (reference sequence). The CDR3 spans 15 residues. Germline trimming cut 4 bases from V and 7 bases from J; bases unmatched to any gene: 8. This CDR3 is CATSTTGTGFNEQFF. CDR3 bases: TGTGCCACCAGCACAACCGGGACAGGGTTTAATGAGCAGTTCTTC.

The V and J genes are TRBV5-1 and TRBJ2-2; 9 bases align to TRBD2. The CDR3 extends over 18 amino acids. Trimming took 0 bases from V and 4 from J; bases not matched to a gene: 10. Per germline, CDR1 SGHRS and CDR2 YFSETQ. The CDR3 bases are TGCGCCAGCAGCTTGGGACGGCTAGCGGGACGGTTCACCGGGGAGCTGTTTTTT. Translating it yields CASSLGRLAGRFTGELFF.

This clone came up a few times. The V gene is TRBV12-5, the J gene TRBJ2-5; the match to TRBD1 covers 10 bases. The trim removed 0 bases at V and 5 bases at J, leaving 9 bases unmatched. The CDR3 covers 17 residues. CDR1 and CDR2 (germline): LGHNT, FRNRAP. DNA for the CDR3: TGTGCTAGTGGTTTGGTACTGGGGACAGGGGTGGGGGAGACCCAGTACTTC. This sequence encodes CASGLVLGTGVGETQYF.

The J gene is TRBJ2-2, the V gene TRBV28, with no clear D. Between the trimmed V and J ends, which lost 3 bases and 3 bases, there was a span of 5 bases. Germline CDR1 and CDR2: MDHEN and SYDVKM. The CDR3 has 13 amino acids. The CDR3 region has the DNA TGTGCCAGCAGTTTCAGGTACACCGGGGAGCTGTTTTTT. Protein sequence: CASSFRYTGELFF. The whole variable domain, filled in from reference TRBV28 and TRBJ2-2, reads DVKVTQSSRYLVKRTGEKVFLECVQDMDHENMFWYRQDPGLGLRLIYFSYDVKMKEKGDIPEGYSVSREKKERFSLILESASTNQTSMYLCASSFRYTGELFFGEGSRLTVL.

CDR3 DNA: TGCGCCAGCAGCTTACCTGATCTAGCGGGAACAGATACGCAGTATTTT. This translates into CASSLPDLAGTDTQYF. The rearrangement links TRBV5-1 to TRBJ2-3; 9 bases align to TRBD2. Germline V gives CDR1 SGHRS, CDR2 YFSETQ. The CDR3 has 16 amino acids. Germline trimming cut 2 bases from V and 3 bases from J; bases unmatched to any gene: 7.

CDR3 nucleotides: TGCGCCAGCAGCCTACCCAGGGGGAACACTGAAGCTTTCTTT. It is translated as CASSLPRGNTEAFF. V gene TRBV5-1 combines with J gene TRBJ1-1, with D perhaps matching TRBD1 (6 bases). The germline V gene encodes CDR1 SGHRS and CDR2 YFSETQ. Trimming left V 4 bases short and J 1 base short, with 11 bases between. The CDR3 contains 14 residues.

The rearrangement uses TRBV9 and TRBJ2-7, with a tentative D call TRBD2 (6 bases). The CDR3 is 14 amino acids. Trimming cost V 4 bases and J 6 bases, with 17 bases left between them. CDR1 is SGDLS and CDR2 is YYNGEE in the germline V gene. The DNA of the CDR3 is TGTGCCAGCAGCCCAGCGGAGGGGACTCGCGAGCAGTACTTC. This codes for CASSPAEGTREQYF.

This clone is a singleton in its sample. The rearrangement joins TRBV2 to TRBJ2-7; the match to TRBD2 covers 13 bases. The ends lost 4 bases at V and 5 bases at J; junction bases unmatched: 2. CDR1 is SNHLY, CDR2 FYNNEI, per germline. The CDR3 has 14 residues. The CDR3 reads CASSVTSGRDEQYF. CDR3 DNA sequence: TGTGCCAGCAGTGTCACTAGCGGGAGGGACGAGCAGTACTTC. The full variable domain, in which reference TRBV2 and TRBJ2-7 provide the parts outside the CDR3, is EPEVTQTPSHQVTQMGQEVILRCVPISNHLYFYWYRQILGQKVEFLVSFYNNEISEKSEIFDDQFSVERPDGSNFTLKIRSTKLEDSAMYFCASSVTSGRDEQYFGPGTRLTVT.

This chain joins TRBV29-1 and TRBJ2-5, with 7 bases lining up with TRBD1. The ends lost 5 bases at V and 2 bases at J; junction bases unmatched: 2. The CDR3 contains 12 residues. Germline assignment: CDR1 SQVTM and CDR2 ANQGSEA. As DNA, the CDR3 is TGCAGCGTTACAGGGGTTCAAGAGACCCAGTACTTC. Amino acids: CSVTGVQETQYF.

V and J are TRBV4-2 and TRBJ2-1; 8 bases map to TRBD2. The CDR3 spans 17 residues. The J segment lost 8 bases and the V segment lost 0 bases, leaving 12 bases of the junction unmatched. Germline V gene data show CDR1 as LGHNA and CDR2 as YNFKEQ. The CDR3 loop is CASSQETFGTSIDEQFF. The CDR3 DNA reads TGTGCCAGCAGCCAAGAGACGTTCGGGACTAGTATCGATGAGCAGTTCTTC.

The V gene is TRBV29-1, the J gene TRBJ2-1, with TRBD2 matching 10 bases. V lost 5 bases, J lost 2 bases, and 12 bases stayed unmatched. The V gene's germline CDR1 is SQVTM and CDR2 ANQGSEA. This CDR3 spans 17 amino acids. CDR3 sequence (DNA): TGCAGCGTTCGGTGGACTAGCGGCCTGAGGGCCTACAATGAGCAGTTCTTC. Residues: CSVRWTSGLRAYNEQFF.

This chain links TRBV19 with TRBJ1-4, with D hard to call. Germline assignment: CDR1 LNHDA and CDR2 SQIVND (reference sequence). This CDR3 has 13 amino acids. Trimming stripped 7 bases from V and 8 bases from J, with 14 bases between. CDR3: CASNTELKEKLFF. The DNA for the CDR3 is TGTGCCAGTAATACAGAACTAAAGGAAAAACTGTTTTTT.

Written as DNA, the CDR3 is TGCGCCAGCAGCCATCGACAGGGTTGGGACACTGAAGCTTTCTTT. It yields the protein CASSHRQGWDTEAFF. The chain couples TRBV5-1 to TRBJ1-1; the match to TRBD1 covers 7 bases. CDR3 length: 15 residues. Germline V CDR1 and CDR2: SGHRS, YFSETQ. V lost 4 bases, J lost 3 bases, and 9 bases stayed unmatched.

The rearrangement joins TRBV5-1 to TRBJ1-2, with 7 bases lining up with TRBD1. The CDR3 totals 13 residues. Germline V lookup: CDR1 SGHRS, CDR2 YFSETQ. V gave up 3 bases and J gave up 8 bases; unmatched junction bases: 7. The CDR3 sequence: CASSSEGARGYTF. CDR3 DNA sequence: TGCGCCAGCAGCTCCGAGGGGGCGCGGGGCTACACCTTC.

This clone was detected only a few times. The CDR3 loop reads CASSPSGTLSYEQYF. The CDR3, as DNA: TGTGCCAGCTCCCCGAGCGGGACACTCTCCTACGAGCAGTACTTC. The rearrangement links TRBV7-6 to TRBJ2-7, with D possibly being TRBD2 (7 bases). The germline V and J ends were trimmed by 8 bases and 0 bases, with 17 bases remaining between them. The CDR3 totals 15 residues. Looked up from germline, CDR1 is SGHVS and CDR2 is FNYEAQ.

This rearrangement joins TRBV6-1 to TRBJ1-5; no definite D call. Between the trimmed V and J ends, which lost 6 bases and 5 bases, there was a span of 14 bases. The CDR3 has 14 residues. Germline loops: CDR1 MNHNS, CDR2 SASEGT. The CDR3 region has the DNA TGTGCCAGCAGCCTCGCCTCGAGGGATCAGCCCCAGCATTTT. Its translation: CASSLASRDQPQHF.

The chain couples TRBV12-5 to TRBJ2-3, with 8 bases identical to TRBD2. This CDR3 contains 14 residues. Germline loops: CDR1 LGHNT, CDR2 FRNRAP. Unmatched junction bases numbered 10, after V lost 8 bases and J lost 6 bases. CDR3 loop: CASNWREVTDTQYF. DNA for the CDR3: TGTGCTAGTAATTGGCGGGAGGTCACCGATACGCAGTATTTT.

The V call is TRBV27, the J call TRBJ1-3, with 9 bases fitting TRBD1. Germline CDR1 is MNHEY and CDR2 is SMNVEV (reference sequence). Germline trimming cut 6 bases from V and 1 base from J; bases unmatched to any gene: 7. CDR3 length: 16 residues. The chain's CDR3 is CASSSPGQGSGNTIYF. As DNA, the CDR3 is TGTGCCAGCAGCTCCCCGGGACAGGGATCTGGAAACACCATATATTTT.

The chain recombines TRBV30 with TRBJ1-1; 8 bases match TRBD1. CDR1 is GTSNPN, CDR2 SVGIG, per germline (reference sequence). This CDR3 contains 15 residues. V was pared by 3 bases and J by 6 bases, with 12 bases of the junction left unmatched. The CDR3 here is CAWSLPRTGKSEAFF. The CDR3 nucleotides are TGTGCCTGGAGCCTTCCCCGGACAGGGAAGTCTGAAGCTTTCTTT.

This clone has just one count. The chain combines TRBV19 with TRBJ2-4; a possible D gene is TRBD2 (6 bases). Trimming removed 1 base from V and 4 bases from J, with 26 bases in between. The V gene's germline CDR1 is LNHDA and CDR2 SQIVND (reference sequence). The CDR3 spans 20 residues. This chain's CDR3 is CASSIVGPLGTSTPKNIQYF. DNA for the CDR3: TGTGCCAGTAGTATAGTGGGCCCCTTGGGGACTTCCACACCTAAAAACATTCAGTACTTC.